This entry concerns a single TCR beta chain. CDR1 is LNHDA, CDR2 SQIVND, per germline (reference sequence). This CDR3 is built from 17 residues. V trimming: 6 bases; J trimming: 3 bases; junction bases outside the gene matches: 16. Per the study methods: For nucleated cells, counts were estimated from reference gene primer amplification. Produced via immunoSEQ multiplex PCR; TCRdb's table is partial and in-frame only. The DNA was the basis for D and trimming; V, J and clone size are from that table. The table includes 120,000 to 150,000 clones, around four fifths detected once. These data originate in a study of blood T cell repertoires in COVID-19. Turning to the study itself: Acute and convalescent COVID-19 specimens originated in the United States, Italy and Spain. PBMCs, B-cell-depleted T cells, or T cells provided the cDNA or gDNA that made up the material.

This clonotype was sampled from a woman aged 80 or over with acute or convalescent COVID-19. The chain couples TRBV19 to TRBJ2-5; 7 nucleotides agree with TRBD1. The sample consisted of peripheral blood. The DNA of the CDR3 is TGTGCCAGTAGCGGACATACAGGGGCCGGAATAAAAGAGACCCAGTACTTC. Amino acids: CASSGHTGAGIKETQYF.